Included here is one T cell receptor beta chain sequence, with context. This sample stems from a study of OX40 agonist ivuxolimab in advanced cancers. Using immunoSEQ multiplex PCR, the repertoire was profiled, and TCRdb retains in-frame clones only, with some absent. The repertoire includes around 84,000 clones, under 90% of them detected once, and 0.45% to 0.65% sits in the top ten. CDR1 is SQVTM, CDR2 ANQGSEA, per germline. V lost 7 bases, J lost 7 bases, and 9 bases stayed unmatched. The CDR3 is 14 residues long. The sequences come from CD4+ or CD8+ T cells sorted from blood, collected in a trial of the OX40 agonist ivuxolimab. This receptor was taken from an adult with an advanced solid tumor such as melanoma, head and neck, liver or kidney cancer. This rearrangement joins TRBV29-1 to TRBJ2-2, with 10 nucleotides matching TRBD2. Here the CDR3 DNA reads TGCAGCGCCCGAAGCGGGAGGGCCGACGGGGAGCTGTTTTTT. Amino acid sequence: CSARSGRADGELFF.